Listed here is a single T cell receptor (beta chain). Its antigen is as yet unknown. The germline gives CDR1 LGHDT, CDR2 YNNKEL (reference sequence). The CDR3 length is 12 residues. Trimming took 0 bases from V and 15 from J, leaving 11 bases between them. The sample is drawn from a study of T cell responses to AZD1222 COVID-19 vaccine. General study points: Of spike-specific TCRs, nearly half reportedly target regions left unmutated in variants.

Only in-frame clones appear in the TCRdb table, and some are missing; sequencing was by immunoSEQ multiplex PCR. The sample has 120,000 or so clones; approximately 83% are singletons. The sequencing used peripheral blood, collected on day 0 of AZD1222 vaccination. This TCR was recovered from an adult in good health. V usage is TRBV3-1 (or the pseudogene TRBV3-2) and J usage is TRBJ1-4, with D uncertain. CDR3 amino acids: CASSQDRQRMFF. CDR3 DNA: TGTGCCAGCAGCCAAGATCGGCAGCGGATGTTTTTT.